The T cell receptor (beta chain) described here comes from a study of shared clonotypes between healthy human individuals. This clone appeared a single time. Libraries were prepared by immunoSEQ multiplex PCR; TCRdb keeps only in-frame clonotypes and omits some of them. The sample contains some 2,000,000 clones, roughly 95% of which appear only once. Germline trimming cut 1 base from V and 3 bases from J; bases unmatched to any gene: 6. Germline V gene sequence: CDR1 KGHSH, CDR2 LQKENI. The CDR3 is 16 residues long. The sequence derives from a man in his late teens or twenties in good health. The material sequenced was naive CD4+ T cells sorted from blood. Subset indicated: CD45RA+ positively selected. The chain has TRBV18 and TRBJ2-1; 7 bases are shared with TRBD1. The CDR3 sequence: CASSPRQQGIYNEQFF. As DNA, the CDR3 is TGTGCCAGCTCACCACGGCAACAGGGGATCTACAATGAGCAGTTCTTC.